These T cell receptor beta chains were read from a single sample in a study of a mutant IDH1 vaccine in newly diagnosed glioma. The protocol was immunoSEQ multiplex PCR, while the TCRdb copy is restricted to in-frame clones and leaves out a portion. The sample shows approximately 44,000 clones, 76% of them seen only once. Their cognate antigens are unknown. The source was PBMCs, collected from a glioma patient whose treatment included an IDH1 peptide vaccine. The receptors shown here come from a man aged 35-49 years with glioma. The CDR3 runs from the conserved cysteine through the conserved F or W. A D gene is named only where the DNA matches it firmly. A row's size may be missing; if present it is once, few, many or a size class.

CASSESLQPQHF TGTGCCAGCAGTGAAAGTTTGCAGCCCCAGCATTTT TRBJ1-5 . . TRBV2
CASSPPGSLDLYNEQFF TGTGCCAGCAGCCCCCCGGGGAGTCTAGACTTATACAATGAGCAGTTCTTC TRBJ2-1 . . TRBV28
CASSPTRPVGNTIYF TGCGCCAGCAGTCCGACACGGCCAGTCGGAAACACCATATATTTT TRBJ1-3 . . TRBV10-1
CASSSPREDQPQHF TGTGCCAGCAGTTCTCCCCGGGAAGATCAGCCCCAGCATTTT TRBJ1-5 . . TRBV6-5
CASQGSRDSYNEQFF TGTGCCAGTCAAGGTAGCCGGGACTCCTACAATGAGCAGTTCTTC TRBJ2-1 . . TRBV19
CASSDWTGGTDTQYF TGTGCCAGCAGTGACTGGACAGGGGGCACAGATACGCAGTATTTT TRBJ2-3 once TRBD1 TRBV6-6
CATSRLGGTEAFF TGTGCCACCAGCAGACTGGGAGGCACTGAAGCTTTCTTT TRBJ1-1 few . TRBV15
CASSLDAPSTDTQYF TGTGCCAGCAGCTTGGACGCCCCGAGCACAGATACGCAGTATTTT TRBJ2-3 . . TRBV7-9
CASSLYSDNTEAFF TGTGCCAGCAGCTTGTATTCCGATAACACTGAAGCTTTCTTT TRBJ1-1 . . TRBV5-5
CASSPGTGNTEAFF TGTGCCAGCAGCCCTGGGACAGGGAACACTGAAGCTTTCTTT TRBJ1-1 . TRBD1 TRBV11-2
CASGLSGTGWYEQYF TGTGCTAGTGGTTTGTCCGGGACAGGGTGGTACGAGCAGTACTTC TRBJ2-7 . TRBD1 TRBV12-5
CASSPDPGYNEQFF TGTGCCAGCAGCCCAGACCCGGGCTACAATGAGCAGTTCTTC TRBJ2-1 . . TRBV5-4
CASSLAPPATQYF TGTGCCAGCAGCTTAGCGCCGCCCGCCACGCAGTATTTT TRBJ2-3 . . TRBV7-2
CASSSSGGPNEKLFF . TRBJ1-4 . . TRBV6-6
CASSSNEQFF TGTGCCAGCAGCTCCAATGAGCAGTTCTTC TRBJ2-1 few . TRBV28
CASSLRGANEQFF TGTGCCAGCAGCTTGAGGGGGGCCAATGAGCAGTTCTTC TRBJ2-1 . . TRBV5-6
CASSNTGTGAPLNTEAFF TGTGCCAGTAGTAACACCGGGACAGGGGCCCCTCTGAACACTGAAGCTTTCTTT TRBJ1-1 . TRBD1 TRBV19
CASSKLAGSTDTQYF TGTGCCAGCAGCAAATTGGCAGGGAGCACAGATACGCAGTATTTT TRBJ2-3 . . TRBV21-1
CASSPGTGRVPEAFF TGTGCCAGCTCACCCGGGACAGGGCGAGTCCCTGAAGCTTTCTTT TRBJ1-1 . TRBD1 TRBV18
CASIGGLNEQFF TGTGCCAGCATAGGGGGACTCAATGAGCAGTTCTTC TRBJ2-1 few . TRBV7-9
CASSLEGGLRWNTQYF TGTGCCAGCAGCTTGGAGGGAGGGCTTCGGTGGAATACGCAGTATTTT TRBJ2-3 . TRBD2 TRBV7-2
CASSLPGLASLEDTQYF TGCGCCAGCAGCTTGCCGGGACTAGCGTCCTTAGAAGATACGCAGTATTTT TRBJ2-3 . TRBD2 TRBV5-1
CARHPGTEEAGELFF TGTGCCAGACACCCCGGGACAGAGGAGGCCGGGGAGCTGTTTTTT TRBJ2-2 many TRBD1 TRBV27
CASSQERGGWSGRIADTQYF TGCGCCAGCAGCCAAGAACGGGGGGGCTGGAGCGGGAGGATCGCAGATACGCAGTATTTT TRBJ2-3 few TRBD2 TRBV4-1
CASSPTHGYYGYTF TGTGCCAGCAGCCCCACCCACGGATACTATGGCTACACCTTC TRBJ1-2 . . TRBV5-4
CASSRRGSDTQYF TGTGCCAGCAGTAGACGGGGCTCAGATACGCAGTATTTT TRBJ2-3 . . TRBV27
CASKTGDGNTIYF TGTGCCAGCAAGACAGGGGATGGAAACACCATATATTTT TRBJ1-3 few TRBD1 TRBV6-6
CASSEGQDFNTEAFF TGTGCCAGCAGTGAAGGGCAGGACTTCAACACTGAAGCTTTCTTT TRBJ1-1 . . TRBV25-1
CASMGRGGTGELFF TGTGCCAGTATGGGCAGGGGAGGGACCGGGGAGCTGTTTTTT TRBJ2-2 . . TRBV19
CASSPGTGDQETQYF TGTGCCAGCAGTCCCGGGACAGGGGACCAAGAGACCCAGTACTTC TRBJ2-5 . TRBD1 TRBV2
CASSKALGLRTEAFF TGTGCCAGCAGCAAAGCGCTTGGTTTGCGGACTGAAGCTTTCTTT TRBJ1-1 . . TRBV21-1
CASSFGRGRSGELFF TGTGCCAGCAGCTTCGGGAGGGGGCGAAGCGGGGAGCTGTTTTTT TRBJ2-2 . . TRBV13
CAFGGRGTGELFF TGTGCCTTTGGGGGCCGTGGAACCGGGGAGCTGTTTTTT TRBJ2-2 . . TRBV2
CASSEGTGVEPQHF TGTGCCAGCAGTGAAGGGACAGGGGTCGAACCCCAGCATTTT TRBJ1-5 . TRBD1 TRBV2
CASSNGIQEETQYF TGTGCCAGCAGCAACGGGATCCAAGAAGAGACCCAGTACTTC TRBJ2-5 . . TRBV7-2